The TCR beta chain described here comes from a study of cytomegalovirus exposure and HLA in healthy donors. Overall study findings and caveats: Sequencing probably produced one cluster of sequence variants that were highly shared.

In regard to this clone: Its antigen is as yet unknown.

Germline CDR1 reads SNHLY; CDR2 reads FYNNEI. V shed 6 bases and J shed 3 bases, with 8 bases lying between them. The CDR3 covers 12 residues. PCR used 60 Vbeta primers and 13 Jbeta primers. As originally analysed: Counted up in a later analysis, unique TCR beta chains came to some 72 million, with some 11 million shared. Only in-frame clones appear in the TCRdb table, and some are missing; sequencing was by immunoSEQ multiplex PCR. Clone size and V and J calls were adopted from that table, with D and trimming inferred from the DNA. The table has 100,000 to 150,000 clones, roughly 74% seen once. The sequence was collected from a man in his forties or fifties in good health and CMV-seronegative. The sample was PBMCs. This sequence joins TRBV2 and TRBJ2-5, with D possibly being TRBD2 (5 bases). The CDR3 sequence is CASRGLKETQYF. The CDR3 nucleotides read TGTGCCAGCAGAGGACTGAAAGAGACCCAGTACTTC.